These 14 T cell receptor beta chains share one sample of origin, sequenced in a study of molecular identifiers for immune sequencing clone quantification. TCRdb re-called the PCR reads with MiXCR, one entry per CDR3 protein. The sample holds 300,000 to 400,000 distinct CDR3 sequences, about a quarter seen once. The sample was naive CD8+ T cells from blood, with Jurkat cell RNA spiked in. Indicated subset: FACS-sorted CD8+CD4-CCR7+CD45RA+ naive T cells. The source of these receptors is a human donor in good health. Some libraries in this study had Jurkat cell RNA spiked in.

For the CDR3, the DNA is TGCGCCAGCAGCCAGAGGGACGGGGGCGCTGAAGCTTTCTTT. Translating gives CASSQRDGGAEAFF. This rearrangement joins TRBV4-3 to TRBJ1-1, with D tentatively TRBD1 (6 bases). In germline, CDR1 is LGHNA, CDR2 YSLEER. Trimming took off 3 bases at V and 6 bases at J, with 14 bases between the two ends. The CDR3 is 14 residues long.

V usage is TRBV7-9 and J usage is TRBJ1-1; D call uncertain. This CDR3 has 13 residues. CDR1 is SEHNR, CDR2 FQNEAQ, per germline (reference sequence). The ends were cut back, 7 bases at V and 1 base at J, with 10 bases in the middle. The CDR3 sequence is CASTPTANTEAFF. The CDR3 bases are TGTGCCAGCACACCAACAGCGAACACTGAAGCTTTCTTT.

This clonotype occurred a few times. The CDR3 sequence is CASTSNRDLNTGELFF. The CDR3 DNA follows: TGTGCCAGCACCTCTAACAGGGATTTGAACACCGGGGAGCTGTTTTTT. The J gene is TRBJ2-2, the V gene TRBV12-3 or TRBV12-4, with a weak D call TRBD1 (6 bases). This CDR3 region has 16 residues. The ends were cut back, 7 bases at V and 1 base at J, with 16 bases in the middle.

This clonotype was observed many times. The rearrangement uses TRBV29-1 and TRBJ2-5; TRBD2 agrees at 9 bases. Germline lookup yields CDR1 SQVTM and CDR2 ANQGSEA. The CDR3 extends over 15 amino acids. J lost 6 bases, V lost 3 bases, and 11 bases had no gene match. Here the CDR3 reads CSVEGLAGFKQTQYF. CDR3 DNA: TGCAGCGTTGAGGGGCTAGCGGGATTCAAACAGACCCAGTACTTC.

CDR3 protein: CSASGSGRTYEQYF. Written as DNA, the CDR3 is TGCAGTGCGTCAGGTTCAGGCCGAACCTACGAGCAGTACTTC. This chain uses TRBV20-1 with TRBJ2-7; no clear D gene. Germline CDR1 reads DFQATT; CDR2 reads SNEGSKA (reference sequence). The CDR3 is made up of 14 amino acids. V shed 6 bases and J shed 2 bases, with 17 bases lying between them.

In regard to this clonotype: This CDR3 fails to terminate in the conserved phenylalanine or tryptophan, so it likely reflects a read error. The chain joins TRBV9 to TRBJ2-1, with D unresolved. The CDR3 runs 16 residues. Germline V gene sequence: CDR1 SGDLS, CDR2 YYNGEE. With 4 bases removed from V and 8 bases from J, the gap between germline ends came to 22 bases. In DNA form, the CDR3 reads TGTGCCAGCAGCACTCAGAATACGATGGGGTTGGATGAGCAGTTCTCC. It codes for CASSTQNTMGLDEQFS.

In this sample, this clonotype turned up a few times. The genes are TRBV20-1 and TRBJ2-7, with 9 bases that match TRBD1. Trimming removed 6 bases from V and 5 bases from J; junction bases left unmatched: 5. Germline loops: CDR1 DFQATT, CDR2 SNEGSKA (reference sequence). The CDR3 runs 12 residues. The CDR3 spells CSAPGQGDEQYF. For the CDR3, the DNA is TGCAGTGCCCCGGGACAGGGCGACGAGCAGTACTTC.

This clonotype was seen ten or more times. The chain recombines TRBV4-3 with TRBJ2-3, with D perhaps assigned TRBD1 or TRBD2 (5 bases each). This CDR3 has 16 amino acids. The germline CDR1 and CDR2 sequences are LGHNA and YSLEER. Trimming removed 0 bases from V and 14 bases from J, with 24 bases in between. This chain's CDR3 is CASSQDTHSGLRNLYF. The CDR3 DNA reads TGCGCCAGCAGCCAAGATACCCATTCGGGGCTAAGAAATTTGTATTTT.

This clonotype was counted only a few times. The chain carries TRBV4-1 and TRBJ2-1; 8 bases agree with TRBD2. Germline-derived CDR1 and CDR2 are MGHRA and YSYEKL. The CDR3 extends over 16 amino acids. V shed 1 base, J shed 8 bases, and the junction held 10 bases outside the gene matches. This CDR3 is CASSQGPGLDGDEQFF. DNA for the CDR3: TGCGCCAGCAGCCAAGGCCCGGGACTAGATGGCGATGAGCAGTTCTTC.

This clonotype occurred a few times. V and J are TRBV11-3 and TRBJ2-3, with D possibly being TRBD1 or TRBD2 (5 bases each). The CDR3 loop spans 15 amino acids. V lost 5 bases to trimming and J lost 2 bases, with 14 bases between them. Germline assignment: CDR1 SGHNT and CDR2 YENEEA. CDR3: CASSTRDGDTDTQYF. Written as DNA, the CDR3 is TGTGCCAGCAGCACCAGGGACGGAGACACAGATACGCAGTATTTT.

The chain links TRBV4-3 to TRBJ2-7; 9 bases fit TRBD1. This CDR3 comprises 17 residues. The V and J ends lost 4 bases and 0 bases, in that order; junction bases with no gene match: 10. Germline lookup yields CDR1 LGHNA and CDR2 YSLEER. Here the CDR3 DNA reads TGCGCCAGCAGCCTTAACGCGGGGACAGGGTTCTCCTACGAGCAGTACTTC. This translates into CASSLNAGTGFSYEQYF.

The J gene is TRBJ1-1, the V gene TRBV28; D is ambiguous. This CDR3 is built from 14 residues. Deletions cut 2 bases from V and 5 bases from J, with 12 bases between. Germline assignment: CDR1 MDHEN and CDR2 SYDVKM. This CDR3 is CASSLTQRTTEAFF. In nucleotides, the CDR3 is TGTGCCAGCAGTTTAACACAGCGTACGACTGAAGCTTTCTTT.

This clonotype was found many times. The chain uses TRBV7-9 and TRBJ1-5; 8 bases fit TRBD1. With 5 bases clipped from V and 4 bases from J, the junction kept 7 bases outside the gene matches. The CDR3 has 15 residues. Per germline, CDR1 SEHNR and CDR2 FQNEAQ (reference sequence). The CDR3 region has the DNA TGTGCCAGCAGCACGGACAGGGAAGATAATCAGCCCCAGCATTTT. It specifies CASSTDREDNQPQHF. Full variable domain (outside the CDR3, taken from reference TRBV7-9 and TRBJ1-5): DTGVSQNPRHKITKRGQNVTFRCDPISEHNRLYWYRQTLGQGPEFLTYFQNEAQLEKSRLLSDRFSAERPKGSFSTLEIQRTEQGDSAMYLCASSTDREDNQPQHFGDGTRLSIL.

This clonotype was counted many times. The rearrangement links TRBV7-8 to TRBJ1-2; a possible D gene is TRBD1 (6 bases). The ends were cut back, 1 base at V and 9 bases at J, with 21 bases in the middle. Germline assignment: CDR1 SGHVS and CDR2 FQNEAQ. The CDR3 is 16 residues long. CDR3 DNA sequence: TGTGCCAGCAGCTTAGAGGCTCGGACAGCTCAATTTAGCTACACCTTC. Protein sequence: CASSLEARTAQFSYTF. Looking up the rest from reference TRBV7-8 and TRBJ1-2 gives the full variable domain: GAGVSQSPRYKVAKRGQDVALRCDPISGHVSLFWYQQALGQGPEFLTYFQNEAQLDKSGLPSDRFFAERPEGSVSTLKIQRTQQEDSAVYLCASSLEARTAQFSYTFGSGTRLTVV.